The clone carrying this T cell receptor (beta chain) was seen a single time. Its antigen remains unidentified. The sample originates from a study of shared clonotypes between healthy human individuals. Whole-study findings and limits: Enrolling few donors narrowed the genetic and exposure-history diversity that was represented.

CDR3 length: 14 residues. The trim removed 7 bases at V and 2 bases at J, leaving 5 bases unmatched. Germline loops: CDR1 SNHLY, CDR2 FYNNEI. Sequencing was performed on unsorted PBMC DNA using ten immunoSEQ deep assay plates. Profiled with immunoSEQ multiplex PCR; TCRdb holds only in-frame clones, not every one. The table records about 480,000 clones, 79% of them present only once. Sequenced: PBMCs. The rearrangement links TRBV2 to TRBJ2-3; 8 bases map to TRBD1. This TCR came from a woman in her thirties or forties in good health. Some clones in this sample may be carry-over from other donors' samples. This CDR3 reads CASNGQGVTDTQYF. As DNA, the CDR3 is TGTGCCAGCAACGGACAGGGCGTCACAGATACGCAGTATTTT.